This TCR beta chain is drawn from a study of T cell repertoires in cytomegalovirus infection. Looking at the study overall: It can be stated that public TCR beta signatures indicated CMV infection as well as a matching HLA type.

TCRdb reanalysed the reads using MiXCR and keeps one entry per CDR3 protein. Of approximately 250,000 distinct CDR3 sequences listed, roughly 12% were seen once; the top ten hold around 1.6%. J lost 4 bases, V lost 0 bases, and 4 bases had no gene match. The CDR3 is 14 amino acids. Looked up from germline, CDR1 is SQVTM and CDR2 is ANQGSEA. Study-level points and caveats: Public TCR beta family frequency separated CMV-and-HLA carriers, including in an independent cohort. Ex vivo, HLA-C-restricted CMV-specific TCR beta clonotypes prevailed over the rest of the response.

This clonotype was seen at least ten times. Its cognate antigen is unknown. The specimen was PBMCs. The clonotype was recovered from a human donor in good health (CMV status not recorded). Some clones in this sample may be carry-over from other donors' samples. The V and J genes are TRBV29-1 and TRBJ2-7; 9 bases match TRBD1. The CDR3 DNA is TGCAGCGTTGAAGATCAAGGACAGGGGTACGAGCAGTACTTC. Translating gives CSVEDQGQGYEQYF.